Following are 19 T cell receptor beta chains from one sample sequenced in a study of somatic mutations in cytotoxic T cells in rheumatoid arthritis. Clones were sequenced by immunoSEQ multiplex PCR, and TCRdb holds only the in-frame ones, with some missing. Here the sample spans approximately 20,000 clones, around 86% being singletons. Sequenced material: CD8+ T cells sorted from blood. The receptors were sampled from a man aged 18 to 30 with rheumatoid arthritis.

V is TRBV4-1 and J is TRBJ2-7, with D possibly TRBD1 on 5 matching bases. In germline, CDR1 is MGHRA, CDR2 YSYEKL. This CDR3 is built from 13 residues. V was cut by 4 bases and J by 3 bases, with 10 bases left in between. The CDR3 DNA is TGCGCCAGCAGCCTACGACAGAACTACGAGCAGTACTTC. The encoded protein is CASSLRQNYEQYF.

The chain has TRBV19 and TRBJ2-7; 10 bases are shared with TRBD1. Trimming cost V 5 bases and J 2 bases; bases outside gene matches: 6. From germline, CDR1 is LNHDA and CDR2 SQIVND (reference sequence). This CDR3 has 15 amino acids. The CDR3 here is CASSRPGTGAYEQYF. DNA for the CDR3: TGTGCCAGTAGTCGCCCCGGGACAGGGGCCTACGAGCAGTACTTC.

V is TRBV19 and J is TRBJ1-1; 8 nucleotides line up with TRBD1. Unmatched junction bases numbered 6, after V lost 6 bases and J lost 6 bases. Germline-derived CDR1 and CDR2 are LNHDA and SQIVND (reference sequence). The CDR3 runs 13 residues. CDR3 nucleotides: TGTGCCAGTAGCTCAGGGGGCAGGGCTGAAGCTTTCTTT. Its translation: CASSSGGRAEAFF.

The gene calls are TRBV7-6 and TRBJ1-6, with D maybe TRBD1 (5 bases). Germline V gene data show CDR1 as SGHVS and CDR2 as FNYEAQ. The V end was cut by 2 bases, the J end by 9 bases, with 11 bases between. The CDR3 is made up of 14 amino acids. CDR3 sequence: CASSLSGAGSPLHF. For the CDR3, the DNA is TGTGCCAGCAGCTTAAGCGGGGCTGGTTCACCCCTCCACTTT.

The chain has TRBV27 and TRBJ1-6; the match to TRBD1 covers 7 bases. This CDR3 spans 16 amino acids. In germline, CDR1 is MNHEY, CDR2 SMNVEV (reference sequence). J lost 10 bases, V lost 6 bases, and 15 bases had no gene match. In DNA, the CDR3 is TGTGCCAGCAGCACCACAGGGGACTATACTAGGTCACCCCTCCACTTT. It codes for CASSTTGDYTRSPLHF.

This chain uses TRBV15 with TRBJ2-2; TRBD2 aligns across 8 bases. Unmatched junction bases numbered 11, after V lost 6 bases and J lost 5 bases. Germline loops: CDR1 LNHNV, CDR2 YYDKDF (reference sequence). The CDR3 has 16 residues. The DNA for the CDR3 is TGTGCCACCAGTTCAGAGGCGGGGGGTACGACCGGGGAGCTGTTTTTT. This gives the protein CATSSEAGGTTGELFF.

The CDR3 loop reads CASSLAPGVEQYF. The DNA of the CDR3 is TGTGCCAGCAGCTTAGCGCCGGGGGTCGAGCAGTACTTC. This sequence joins TRBV7-9 and TRBJ2-7, with D perhaps matching TRBD2 (6 bases). Trimming took 0 bases from V and 6 from J, leaving 9 bases between them. The CDR3 spans 13 residues. Germline-derived CDR1 and CDR2 are SEHNR and FQNEAQ (reference sequence).

This chain connects TRBV19 to TRBJ1-1; D is uncertain. The ends were cut back, 6 bases at V and 2 bases at J, with 13 bases in the middle. The CDR3 extends over 14 amino acids. Germline V gene data show CDR1 as LNHDA and CDR2 as SQIVND (reference sequence). This CDR3 is CASSSDESNTEAFF. CDR3 nucleotide sequence: TGTGCCAGTAGCTCCGACGAAAGTAACACTGAAGCTTTCTTT.

The J gene is TRBJ1-1, the V gene TRBV11-1; no reliable D call. The CDR3 is made up of 13 amino acids. V was clipped by 4 bases and J by 2 bases, with 8 bases between them. CDR1 is SGHAT, CDR2 FQDESV, per germline (reference sequence). The CDR3 protein is CASSSGINTEAFF. In nucleotides, the CDR3 is TGTGCCAGCAGCTCTGGCATCAACACTGAAGCTTTCTTT.

This clone was observed once. The chain links TRBV7-3 to TRBJ2-7; unclear D gene. This CDR3 is built from 13 residues. Germline CDR1 and CDR2: SGHTA and FQGTGA. The ends were cut back, 0 bases at V and 4 bases at J, with 7 bases in the middle. As DNA, the CDR3 is TGTGCCAGCAGCTTAACGACTCGGTACGAGCAGTACTTC. Its translation: CASSLTTRYEQYF.

The chain joins TRBV28 to TRBJ2-7, with D possibly matching TRBD2 (5 bases). There are 14 residues in the CDR3. V was clipped by 2 bases and J by 4 bases, with 12 bases between them. Germline V CDR1 and CDR2: MDHEN, SYDVKM. The CDR3 coding sequence is TGTGCCAGCAGTTTACCGGGGTCGCCATACGAGCAGTACTTC. Translated, it gives CASSLPGSPYEQYF.

The chain links TRBV27 to TRBJ1-4, with D maybe TRBD1 (6 bases). This CDR3 contains 15 residues. The V end lost 10 bases, the J end lost 2 bases, and 17 bases lay between the germline ends. Looked up from germline, CDR1 is MNHEY and CDR2 is SMNVEV (reference sequence). CDR3 nucleotides: TGTGCCACCTCGCCGGGGGCAGGCACTAATGAAAAACTGTTTTTT. Translating it yields CATSPGAGTNEKLFF.

This chain uses TRBV7-6 with TRBJ2-1, with D maybe TRBD1 (5 bases). V lost 5 bases to trimming and J lost 9 bases, with 20 bases between them. Germline V gene data show CDR1 as SGHVS and CDR2 as FNYEAQ. The CDR3 covers 15 residues. The chain's CDR3 is CASSPRLGRVIEQFF. The CDR3 DNA sequence: TGTGCCAGCAGCCCCAGATTGGGCAGGGTTATTGAGCAGTTCTTC. Supplemented by reference TRBV7-6 and TRBJ2-1, the full variable domain reads GAGVSQSPRYKVTKRGQDVALRCDPISGHVSLYWYRQALGQGPEFLTYFNYEAQQDKSGLPNDRFSAERPEGSISTLTIQRTEQRDSAMYRCASSPRLGRVIEQFFGPGTRLTVL.

The chain links TRBV15 to TRBJ1-6, with 9 positions matching TRBD1. V shed 0 bases and J 8 bases; nucleotides not matched to a gene: 5. The CDR3 has 16 amino acids. Germline CDR1 LNHNV, CDR2 YYDKDF (reference sequence). Here the CDR3 DNA reads TGTGCCACCAGCAGAGACCGGACAGGGGCTCATTCACCCCTCCACTTT. Translated, it gives CATSRDRTGAHSPLHF.

This chain connects TRBV7-2 to TRBJ2-7; no firm D call. The ends were cut back, 1 base at V and 3 bases at J, with 4 bases in the middle. Germline V gene sequence: CDR1 SGHTA, CDR2 FQGNSA. The CDR3 length is 12 residues. The CDR3: CASSLGYYEQYF. CDR3 DNA: TGTGCCAGCAGCTTAGGATACTACGAGCAGTACTTC.

This clone was counted a few times. The chain uses TRBV6-5 and TRBJ2-7; possible D gene TRBD1, 5 bases. Germline lookup yields CDR1 MNHEY and CDR2 SVGAGI. The CDR3 covers 14 residues. Trimming left V 0 bases short and J 5 bases short, with 11 bases between. As DNA, the CDR3 is TGTGCCAGCAGTTACTCGGGCAGGGTCCACGAGCAGTACTTC. The encoded protein is CASSYSGRVHEQYF.

The rearrangement links TRBV6-1 to TRBJ2-3; 8 nucleotides match TRBD2. There are 16 residues in the CDR3. Germline V gene sequence: CDR1 MNHNS, CDR2 SASEGT. Germline trimming cut 0 bases from V and 2 bases from J; bases unmatched to any gene: 4. This chain's CDR3 is CASSEASGGYTDTQYF. In DNA form, the CDR3 reads TGTGCCAGCAGTGAAGCTTCGGGGGGGTACACAGATACGCAGTATTTT.

V and J are TRBV9 and TRBJ1-5; D is possibly TRBD1 (5 bases). The germline CDR1 and CDR2 sequences are SGDLS and YYNGEE. This CDR3 is 15 amino acids long. Trimming left V 0 bases short and J 1 base short, with 8 bases between. The CDR3 spells CASSVAGGSNQPQHF. Written as DNA, the CDR3 is TGTGCCAGCAGCGTAGCTGGGGGGAGCAATCAGCCCCAGCATTTT.

V and J are TRBV6-5 and TRBJ1-1; D call uncertain. Germline CDR1 reads MNHEY; CDR2 reads SVGAGI. The ends were cut back, 6 bases at V and 2 bases at J, with 10 bases in the middle. The CDR3 runs 13 residues. For the CDR3, the DNA is TGTGCCAGCAGATCCGGTCCTAACACTGAAGCTTTCTTT. Protein sequence: CASRSGPNTEAFF.